These 2 T cell receptor beta chains were all obtained from the same sample, sequenced in a study of neurological immune-mediated disorders. MiXCR, applied by TCRdb to the 5' RACE reads, yields one record per CDR3 protein. The table shows roughly 32,000 distinct CDR3 sequences, with roughly 15% occurring only once. The sample taken for sequencing was PBMCs. These receptors were taken from a man in his 70s in good health.

This clonotype was counted ten times or more. V is TRBV29-1 and J is TRBJ1-1; D not resolved. From germline, CDR1 is SQVTM and CDR2 ANQGSEA. There are 13 residues in the CDR3. V dropped 7 bases and J dropped 4 bases, with 16 bases sitting between them. CDR3 amino acids: CSAPRPVGTEAFF. Written as DNA, the CDR3 is TGCAGCGCCCCGAGACCCGTGGGCACTGAAGCTTTCTTT.

This clonotype showed up just a few times. The gene calls are TRBV5-1 and TRBJ1-4; maybe TRBD1 (6 bases). Per the germline V gene, CDR1 is SGHRS and CDR2 is YFSETQ. Trimming took off 2 bases at V and 4 bases at J, with 18 bases between the two ends. The CDR3 runs 17 residues. The CDR3 DNA reads as TGCGCCAGCAGCTTACCCGGGACACTGGGTGGTAATGAAAAACTGTTTTTT. Residues: CASSLPGTLGGNEKLFF.